This T cell receptor beta chain was found in a study of blood T cell repertoires in COVID-19. Study overall: Collection of acute and convalescent COVID-19 samples took place in the United States, Italy and Spain. Sample material is recorded as cDNA or gDNA derived from T cells, B-cell-depleted T cells, or PBMCs.

Participants' reported clinical history set cohort assignment. Participants classified as exposed had met a COVID-19 case within 2 weeks before study entry. The V segment lost 7 bases and the J segment 0 bases; nucleotides outside the gene matches: 6. In germline, CDR1 is LNHNV, CDR2 YYDKDF (reference sequence). The CDR3 runs 16 residues. Libraries were prepared by immunoSEQ multiplex PCR; TCRdb keeps only in-frame clonotypes and omits some of them. The table has hundreds of thousands of clones, roughly four fifths seen once. Sequencing input: PBMCs or T cells enriched from blood (not recorded which). The J gene is TRBJ2-2, the V gene TRBV15; 9 nucleotides match TRBD1. This receptor was identified in a man between 40 and 49 years old who had been exposed to COVID-19. The CDR3 coding sequence is TGTGCCACCACTACAGGGGGCGCACCGAACACCGGGGAGCTGTTTTTT. It specifies CATTTGGAPNTGELFF.